This T cell receptor (beta chain) comes out of a study of control samples from healthy donors and cancer patients. Some clones are missing from TCRdb's copy, which holds only in-frame ones; the method was immunoSEQ multiplex PCR. The table lists 150,000 to 200,000 clones, roughly 90% of them singletons. CDR1 is MDHEN, CDR2 SYDVKM, per germline. There are 16 residues in the CDR3. J was trimmed by 7 bases and V by 5 bases; bases with no gene match: 8. This sequence joins TRBV28 and TRBJ2-1; 13 bases fit TRBD2. The source is a young man in good health. Sequencing was carried out using blood. CDR3 sequence (DNA): TGTGCCAGCAGTCCAGGGACTAGCGGGATGGGGAATGAGCAGTTCTTC. Amino acid sequence: CASSPGTSGMGNEQFF.